A selection of T cell receptor beta chains follows, all from one sample in a study of cytomegalovirus exposure and HLA in healthy donors. Profiling relied on immunoSEQ multiplex PCR, and the TCRdb table lists in-frame clones only, not all of them. The table has some 180,000 clones, almost 85% seen once. The sequencing input was PBMCs. Source of these receptors: a woman aged 45-59 years in good health and CMV-seronegative. Each CDR3 is given with its conserved first and last residue. Each record gives: CDR3 length, D gene, J gene, clone size, V gene, CDR3 DNA, CDR3 protein. D genes are given only for firm matches. Clone size is not always given. Where it is, it says once, few, many or a class for expanded clones.

len: 15
d_gene: TRBD1
j_gene: TRBJ2-7
abundance: -
v_gene: TRBV7-8
CDR3nt: TGTGCCAGCAGCCCATTTACAGGGGGCATATACGAGCAGTACTTC
CDR3aa: CASSPFTGGIYEQYF

len: 15
d_gene: TRBD1
j_gene: TRBJ2-7
abundance: -
v_gene: TRBV18
CDR3nt: TGTGCCAGCTCACGCCGGGACAGGGGTACCTACGAGCAGTACTTC
CDR3aa: CASSRRDRGTYEQYF

len: 14
d_gene: -
j_gene: TRBJ1-1
abundance: -
v_gene: TRBV28
CDR3nt: TGTGCCAGCAGTCCCCCCCGGAGCAACACTGAAGCTTTCTTT
CDR3aa: CASSPPRSNTEAFF

len: 17
d_gene: TRBD2
j_gene: TRBJ2-5
abundance: -
v_gene: TRBV7-2
CDR3nt: TGTGCCAGCAGCGTATCACTGACTAGCGGGAGTATTCAGACCCAGTACTTC
CDR3aa: CASSVSLTSGSIQTQYF

len: 14
d_gene: TRBD1
j_gene: TRBJ2-3
abundance: -
v_gene: TRBV19
CDR3nt: TGTGCCAGTAGCCGACAGGGGGGGACAGATACGCAGTATTTT
CDR3aa: CASSRQGGTDTQYF

len: 13
d_gene: -
j_gene: TRBJ1-4
abundance: -
v_gene: TRBV7-9
CDR3nt: TGTGCCAGCAGCTTAGGAGGGAGTGAAAAACTGTTTTTT
CDR3aa: CASSLGGSEKLFF

len: 13
d_gene: -
j_gene: TRBJ2-2
abundance: -
v_gene: TRBV11-1
CDR3nt: TGTGCCAGCAGTACGCCGGACACCGGGGAGCTGTTTTTT
CDR3aa: CASSTPDTGELFF

len: 16
d_gene: TRBD1
j_gene: TRBJ1-2
abundance: -
v_gene: TRBV6-5
CDR3nt: TGTGCCAGCAGTTACCAGACAGGGGGCTCCCGCGGCGGCTACACCTTC
CDR3aa: CASSYQTGGSRGGYTF

len: 15
d_gene: TRBD1
j_gene: TRBJ1-2
abundance: -
v_gene: TRBV4-3
CDR3nt: TGCGCCAGCAGCCACCTCGACAGGGGATTTGAGGGCTACACCTTC
CDR3aa: CASSHLDRGFEGYTF

len: 15
d_gene: TRBD2
j_gene: TRBJ2-1
abundance: -
v_gene: TRBV28
CDR3nt: TGTGCCAGCAGTCCCTGGACTAGCGGTAACAATGAGCAGTTCTTC
CDR3aa: CASSPWTSGNNEQFF

len: 16
d_gene: -
j_gene: TRBJ1-4
abundance: once
v_gene: TRBV27
CDR3nt: TGTGCCAGCAGTTTAATTGGGGCAGGGGAGCATGAAAAATTGTTTTTT
CDR3aa: CASSLIGAGEHEKLFF

len: 14
d_gene: -
j_gene: TRBJ1-2
abundance: once
v_gene: TRBV25-1
CDR3nt: TGTGCCAGCAGTGGATCACCTACTAACTATGGCTACACCTTC
CDR3aa: CASSGSPTNYGYTF

len: 13
d_gene: -
j_gene: TRBJ1-1
abundance: -
v_gene: TRBV5-1
CDR3nt: TGCGCCAGCAGCCGACAGGCGAACACTGAAGCTTTCTTT
CDR3aa: CASSRQANTEAFF

len: 15
d_gene: TRBD2
j_gene: TRBJ2-1
abundance: -
v_gene: TRBV11-2
CDR3nt: TGTGCCAGCAGCTTAAGTCTAGCGGGAGGCAATGAGCAGTTCTTC
CDR3aa: CASSLSLAGGNEQFF

len: 15
d_gene: TRBD1
j_gene: TRBJ2-2
abundance: once
v_gene: TRBV7-8
CDR3nt: TGTGCCAGCAGGCTGACAGGGGTCGCGACCGGGGAGCTGTTTTTT
CDR3aa: CASRLTGVATGELFF

len: 16
d_gene: TRBD1
j_gene: TRBJ1-1
abundance: -
v_gene: TRBV4-2
CDR3nt: TGTGCCAGCAGCCAAGGGGGGACAGGGGTCGACACTGAAGCTTTCTTT
CDR3aa: CASSQGGTGVDTEAFF

len: 14
d_gene: -
j_gene: TRBJ2-7
abundance: few
v_gene: TRBV2
CDR3nt: TGTGCCAGCAGTGAATTACAGGCCCTCTACGAGCAGTACTTC
CDR3aa: CASSELQALYEQYF

len: 17
d_gene: TRBD1
j_gene: TRBJ1-1
abundance: -
v_gene: TRBV7-9
CDR3nt: TGTTCCAGCAGCCGTGACAGGGCCCCCGGGGTGAGAACTGAAGCTTTCTTT
CDR3aa: CSSSRDRAPGVRTEAFF

len: 12
d_gene: -
j_gene: TRBJ2-7
abundance: -
v_gene: TRBV30
CDR3nt: TGTGCCTGGAGTGTCAACTCCTACGAGCAGTACTTC
CDR3aa: CAWSVNSYEQYF

len: 16
d_gene: -
j_gene: TRBJ1-1
abundance: -
v_gene: TRBV6-5
CDR3nt: TGTGCCAGCAGTTACAGCGGGCGCGTAGGGAACACTGAAGCTTTCTTT
CDR3aa: CASSYSGRVGNTEAFF

len: 13
d_gene: -
j_gene: TRBJ2-7
abundance: -
v_gene: TRBV7-2
CDR3nt: TGTGCCAGCAGCTTGTGGCAGGGCTACGAGCAGTACTTC
CDR3aa: CASSLWQGYEQYF

len: 14
d_gene: -
j_gene: TRBJ1-5
abundance: -
v_gene: TRBV27
CDR3nt: TGTGCCAGCAGTTTAAGGGGGAGCAATCAGCCCCAGCATTTT
CDR3aa: CASSLRGSNQPQHF

len: 15
d_gene: TRBD1
j_gene: TRBJ2-2
abundance: -
v_gene: TRBV5-1
CDR3nt: TGCGCCAGTATACCCGGGACAGGGGACACCGGGGAGCTGTTTTTT
CDR3aa: CASIPGTGDTGELFF

len: 15
d_gene: TRBD1
j_gene: TRBJ2-1
abundance: -
v_gene: TRBV5-1
CDR3nt: TGCGCCAGCAGGGCCGGGACAGGGGGATCGAATGAGCAGTTCTTC
CDR3aa: CASRAGTGGSNEQFF

len: 16
d_gene: TRBD2
j_gene: TRBJ2-1
abundance: -
v_gene: TRBV11-2
CDR3nt: TGTGCCAGCAGCTTTGGGGGTAGCGGGCATTACAATGAGCAGTTCTTC
CDR3aa: CASSFGGSGHYNEQFF

len: 14
d_gene: TRBD1
j_gene: TRBJ1-2
abundance: -
v_gene: TRBV18
CDR3nt: TGTGCCAGCTCACCAACCAGGGGGTACTATGGCTACACCTTC
CDR3aa: CASSPTRGYYGYTF

len: 16
d_gene: TRBD2
j_gene: TRBJ2-2
abundance: once
v_gene: TRBV7-9
CDR3nt: TGTTCCAGCAGCTTAGTAGCGGGGTCGAACACCGGGGAGCTGTTTTTT
CDR3aa: CSSSLVAGSNTGELFF

len: 18
d_gene: TRBD2
j_gene: TRBJ2-1
abundance: -
v_gene: TRBV4-2
CDR3nt: TGTGCCAGCAGCCAAGAACCTAGCGGGATGATAAGGGGCAATGAGCAGTTCTTC
CDR3aa: CASSQEPSGMIRGNEQFF

len: 14
d_gene: TRBD2
j_gene: TRBJ2-1
abundance: -
v_gene: TRBV25-1
CDR3nt: TGTGCCAGCAGTGGGGGACTAGCGGGTAATGAGCAGTTCTTC
CDR3aa: CASSGGLAGNEQFF

len: 17
d_gene: TRBD1
j_gene: TRBJ2-2
abundance: -
v_gene: TRBV4-1
CDR3nt: TGCGCCAGCAGCCAATCCGGCGGACAGGGGTATTCCGGGGAGCTGTTTTTT
CDR3aa: CASSQSGGQGYSGELFF

len: 15
d_gene: TRBD2
j_gene: TRBJ2-2
abundance: -
v_gene: TRBV5-1
CDR3nt: TGCGCCAGCAGCTTAATAGCGGGAGGCACCGGGGAGCTGTTTTTT
CDR3aa: CASSLIAGGTGELFF

len: 16
d_gene: TRBD2
j_gene: TRBJ2-1
abundance: -
v_gene: TRBV30
CDR3nt: TGTGCCTGGAAGGAGCGGGAGGGCCTCTCCTACAATGAGCAGTTCTTC
CDR3aa: CAWKEREGLSYNEQFF

len: 14
d_gene: -
j_gene: TRBJ1-3
abundance: -
v_gene: TRBV28
CDR3nt: TGTGCCAGCATGGCAGGGCACTCTGGAAACACCATATATTTT
CDR3aa: CASMAGHSGNTIYF

len: 15
d_gene: -
j_gene: TRBJ2-7
abundance: -
v_gene: TRBV27
CDR3nt: TGTGCCTCGCAATCCGTCGGGGTACCGGGGAACGAGCAGTACTTC
CDR3aa: CASQSVGVPGNEQYF

len: 15
d_gene: TRBD2
j_gene: TRBJ2-3
abundance: once
v_gene: TRBV6-6
CDR3nt: TGTGCCAGCAGGTTTAGCGGGAGAGACACAGATACGCAGTATTTT
CDR3aa: CASRFSGRDTDTQYF

len: 11
d_gene: -
j_gene: TRBJ2-2
abundance: -
v_gene: TRBV20-1
CDR3nt: TGCAGTGCTAGTCCTAGGGGGGAGCTGTTTTTT
CDR3aa: CSASPRGELFF

len: 13
d_gene: TRBD1
j_gene: TRBJ2-2
abundance: -
v_gene: TRBV18
CDR3nt: TGTGCCAGCTCACCAGACAGGGATTCGGTGCTGTTTTTT
CDR3aa: CASSPDRDSVLFF

len: 14
d_gene: -
j_gene: TRBJ1-1
abundance: once
v_gene: TRBV29-1
CDR3nt: TGCAGCGTGGACTACAGCGGAACGAACACTGAAGCTTTCTTT
CDR3aa: CSVDYSGTNTEAFF

len: 14
d_gene: -
j_gene: TRBJ2-5
abundance: -
v_gene: TRBV28
CDR3nt: TGTGCCAGCAGTTTCGCGAGTACCTCACGGGAGCAGTACTTC
CDR3aa: CASSFASTSREQYF

len: 15
d_gene: TRBD1
j_gene: TRBJ1-5
abundance: -
v_gene: TRBV6-4
CDR3nt: TGTGCCAGCAGTGTCCCCGGGACAGCGTATCAGCCCCAGCATTTT
CDR3aa: CASSVPGTAYQPQHF

len: 12
d_gene: -
j_gene: TRBJ2-7
abundance: -
v_gene: TRBV5-1
CDR3nt: TGCGCCAGCAGCTTGGCGGGGAACGAGCAGTACTTC
CDR3aa: CASSLAGNEQYF

len: 17
d_gene: -
j_gene: TRBJ2-7
abundance: -
v_gene: TRBV7-9
CDR3nt: TGTGCCAGCAGCTCAGGGTTCGTCCGGACAGAAACCTACGAGCAGTACTTC
CDR3aa: CASSSGFVRTETYEQYF

len: 16
d_gene: -
j_gene: TRBJ1-1
abundance: -
v_gene: TRBV7-9
CDR3nt: TGTGCCAGCAGCTTAGCGTTTGGGGGGGGGAACACTGAAGCTTTCTTT
CDR3aa: CASSLAFGGGNTEAFF

len: 17
d_gene: TRBD1
j_gene: TRBJ2-1
abundance: -
v_gene: TRBV28
CDR3nt: TGTGCCAGCAGCTCTAACCTTGGGACAGGGTCCTACAATGAGCAGTTCTTC
CDR3aa: CASSSNLGTGSYNEQFF

len: 14
d_gene: -
j_gene: TRBJ1-6
abundance: few
v_gene: TRBV28
CDR3nt: TGTGCCAGCAGGCCCCTAGGGAGGGGATCACCCCTCCACTTT
CDR3aa: CASRPLGRGSPLHF

len: 15
d_gene: TRBD1
j_gene: TRBJ2-1
abundance: -
v_gene: TRBV7-2
CDR3nt: TGTGCCAGCAGCTTAGATCCAGACAGGGTTAATGAGCAGTTCTTC
CDR3aa: CASSLDPDRVNEQFF

len: 16
d_gene: TRBD1
j_gene: TRBJ1-2
abundance: -
v_gene: TRBV28
CDR3nt: TGTGCCAGCAGTCCCACCGGGACAGAAAAATCAAATGGCTACACCTTC
CDR3aa: CASSPTGTEKSNGYTF

len: 15
d_gene: -
j_gene: TRBJ2-3
abundance: -
v_gene: TRBV7-9
CDR3nt: TGTGCCAGCAGCCCCATTGTGGGGGCCTCAGATACGCAGTATTTT
CDR3aa: CASSPIVGASDTQYF

len: 15
d_gene: TRBD2
j_gene: TRBJ2-1
abundance: once
v_gene: TRBV19
CDR3nt: TGTGCCACCTCGCAATTAGCGGGAGGGCGAAATGAGCAGTTCTTC
CDR3aa: CATSQLAGGRNEQFF